What follows are 21 T cell receptor beta chains derived from one specimen sequenced in a study of sequential checkpoint blockade in melanoma. Some clones are missing from TCRdb's copy, which holds only in-frame ones; the method was immunoSEQ multiplex PCR. The data contain about 21,000 clones, about four fifths of them singletons. Treatment indicated: randomized to nivolumab then ipilimumab (arm A) or the reverse (arm B). Sample: CD8+ T cells sorted from blood (inferred from file names), taken from a patient given nivolumab and ipilimumab in sequence. The receptors derive from a human donor with melanoma.

V is TRBV10-1 and J is TRBJ2-5, with D possibly being TRBD1 (5 bases). The J call may be mistaken, given a closer DNA end match to TRBJ2-7. The CDR3 covers 13 residues. Looked up from germline, CDR1 is WNHNN and CDR2 is SYGVQD (reference sequence). The CDR3 region is CASSDPGSYEQYF. The DNA for the CDR3 is TGCGCCAGCAGTGATCCAGGGTCCTACGAGCAGTACTTC.

V usage is TRBV11-1 and J usage is TRBJ1-1; no firm D call. The CDR3 has 13 amino acids. Per the germline V gene, CDR1 is SGHAT and CDR2 is FQDESV (reference sequence). Trimming left V 2 bases short and J 7 bases short, with 11 bases between. The CDR3 DNA follows: TGTGCCAGCAGCTTACAAGAGGGCCTTGAAGCTTTCTTT. Translating it yields CASSLQEGLEAFF. Full variable domain (rest looked up from reference TRBV11-1 and TRBJ1-1): EAEVAQSPRYKITEKSQAVAFWCDPISGHATLYWYRQILGQGPELLVQFQDESVVDDSQLPKDRFSAERLKGVDSTLKIQPAELGDSAMYLCASSLQEGLEAFFGQGTRLTVV.

This clone was recorded once. The rearrangement joins TRBV5-1 to TRBJ2-5; TRBD2 agrees at 9 bases. The end of the DNA is better explained by TRBJ2-7, so the J call may be wrong. Germline V gene sequence: CDR1 SGHRS, CDR2 YFSETQ. The CDR3 consists of 16 residues. The CDR3 sequence: CASSLPAGGSSYEQYF. The CDR3 DNA follows: TGCGCCAGCAGCTTGCCGGCGGGGGGGAGCTCCTACGAGCAGTACTTC.

The chain couples TRBV30 to TRBJ2-1; D is perhaps TRBD2 (5 bases). The CDR3 consists of 15 residues. V dropped 0 bases and J dropped 0 bases, with 9 bases sitting between them. Germline lookup yields CDR1 GTSNPN and CDR2 SVGIG (reference sequence). CDR3 bases: TGTGCCTGGAGTGTAAAGGAGGTCTCCTACAATGAGCAGTTCTTC. The encoded protein is CAWSVKEVSYNEQFF.

The chain is built from TRBV5-1 and TRBJ2-5; tentative D call: TRBD2 (6 bases). CDR3 length: 10 residues. The V end lost 7 bases, the J end lost 5 bases, and 6 bases lay between the germline ends. CDR1 and CDR2 (germline): SGHRS, YFSETQ. The CDR3 is CASRGETQYF. DNA of the CDR3: TGCGCCAGCCGGGGGGAGACCCAGTACTTC.

The V gene is TRBV28, the J gene TRBJ2-5; 11 positions agree with TRBD2. Germline V CDR1 and CDR2: MDHEN, SYDVKM. V lost 3 bases, J lost 4 bases, and 7 bases stayed unmatched. The CDR3 sequence is 16 residues long. CDR3 nucleotides: TGTGCCAGCAGTTTCGAACTAGCGGGAGTAAGAGAGACCCAGTACTTC. Translating it yields CASSFELAGVRETQYF. The full variable domain, its missing parts supplied by reference TRBV28 and TRBJ2-5, is DVKVTQSSRYLVKRTGEKVFLECVQDMDHENMFWYRQDPGLGLRLIYFSYDVKMKEKGDIPEGYSVSREKKERFSLILESASTNQTSMYLCASSFELAGVRETQYFGPGTRLLVL.

The V call is TRBV30, the J call TRBJ2-5; unclear D gene. This CDR3 has 13 amino acids. CDR1 GTSNPN and CDR2 SVGIG come from the germline V gene (reference sequence). Trimming took 8 bases from V and 4 from J, leaving 17 bases between them. The CDR3 nucleotides are TGTGCCGGAGATTCGGCCGCCGCAGAGACCCAGTACTTC. This encodes CAGDSAAAETQYF.

The V gene is TRBV5-4, the J gene TRBJ1-3; 7 bases match TRBD1. The germline gives CDR1 SGHNT, CDR2 YYREEE (reference sequence). This CDR3 contains 16 residues. The ends lost 3 bases at V and 0 bases at J; junction bases unmatched: 6. The DNA for the CDR3 is TGTGCCAGCAGCTCGCCTGGGACAGCCTCTGGAAACACCATATATTTT. Its protein is CASSSPGTASGNTIYF.

This CDR3 is CAWRASGGRPYEQYF. The DNA for the CDR3 is TGTGCCTGGAGAGCTAGCGGGGGCCGCCCCTACGAGCAGTACTTC. The chain has TRBV30 and TRBJ2-7, with 10 bases that match TRBD2. CDR1 and CDR2 (germline): GTSNPN, SVGIG (reference sequence). CDR3 size: 15 residues. V was pared by 3 bases and J by 2 bases, with 7 bases of the junction left unmatched.

This clone was detected once. The CDR3 here is CASSSPQGLNIQYF. The DNA of the CDR3 is TGTGCCAGTAGTAGTCCTCAGGGTCTTAACATTCAGTACTTC. This chain links TRBV19 with TRBJ2-4; D is perhaps TRBD1 (5 bases). V gave up 4 bases and J gave up 7 bases, with 14 bases separating them. The CDR3 runs to 14 residues. Germline loops: CDR1 LNHDA, CDR2 SQIVND (reference sequence).

The chain is built from TRBV19 and TRBJ1-2; possible D gene TRBD1, 6 bases. With 9 bases removed from V and 0 bases from J, the gap between germline ends came to 17 bases. Germline CDR1 LNHDA, CDR2 SQIVND (reference sequence). This CDR3 is built from 15 residues. The CDR3 sequence: CASLRWDTSNYGYTF. CDR3 nucleotide sequence: TGTGCCAGCCTGAGGTGGGACACCTCTAACTATGGCTACACCTTC.

This CDR3 reads CASSPGGGNYGYTF. The CDR3 DNA follows: TGTGCCAGCAGCCCGGGGGGCGGGAACTATGGCTACACCTTC. The chain has TRBV9 and TRBJ1-2; the D gene is possibly TRBD1 (6 bases). CDR3 length equals 14 residues. Trimming pared 4 bases from V and 2 bases from J, leaving 12 bases between. Germline V gene lookup returns CDR1 SGDLS and CDR2 YYNGEE.

J is TRBJ2-1 and V is TRBV4-3, with a weak D call TRBD2 (6 bases). The CDR3 sequence is 15 residues long. The V and J ends lost 4 bases and 2 bases respectively, with 12 bases between them. Germline-derived CDR1 and CDR2 are LGHNA and YSLEER. CDR3 in amino acids: CASSRLTSPYNEQFF. CDR3 nucleotides: TGCGCCAGCAGCCGGCTCACTAGCCCCTACAATGAGCAGTTCTTC.

CDR3 in amino acids: CASSDSGTMYEQYF. DNA of the CDR3: TGTGCCAGCAGCGACTCCGGGACTATGTACGAGCAGTACTTC. The chain combines TRBV9 with TRBJ2-7, with 7 positions matching TRBD2. Germline values: CDR1 SGDLS, CDR2 YYNGEE. This CDR3 spans 14 amino acids. Trimming cost V 3 bases and J 4 bases; bases outside gene matches: 7.

The J gene is TRBJ2-6, the V gene TRBV9, with unresolved D. Looked up from germline, CDR1 is SGDLS and CDR2 is YYNGEE. This CDR3 is built from 15 residues. V lost 0 bases and J lost 2, with 6 bases in between. The CDR3 sequence is CASSVGIAGANVLTF. CDR3 in DNA: TGTGCCAGCAGCGTAGGAATAGCTGGGGCCAACGTCCTGACTTTC.

The genes are TRBV6-5 and TRBJ2-2; maybe TRBD2 (5 bases). From germline, CDR1 is MNHEY and CDR2 SVGAGI. Trimming stripped 2 bases from V and 2 bases from J, with 12 bases between. The CDR3 spans 16 residues. The CDR3: CASSYDYSINTGELFF. CDR3 nucleotide sequence: TGTGCCAGCAGTTACGACTATTCTATTAACACCGGGGAGCTGTTTTTT.

This chain links TRBV28 with TRBJ1-3; D unresolved. CDR3 length: 17 residues. CDR1 MDHEN and CDR2 SYDVKM come from the germline V gene. The V end was cut by 4 bases, the J end by 2 bases, with 18 bases between. The CDR3 sequence: CASSSLRGYPTGNTIYF. Here the CDR3 DNA reads TGTGCCAGCAGTTCCCTGAGAGGTTACCCCACTGGAAACACCATATATTTT.

The chain links TRBV27 to TRBJ2-7; 8 bases fit TRBD1. Germline V gene data show CDR1 as MNHEY and CDR2 as SMNVEV (reference sequence). The ends lost 5 bases at V and 2 bases at J; junction bases unmatched: 2. There are 13 residues in the CDR3. Written as DNA, the CDR3 is TGTGCCAGCAGTCTCAGGGGGCCCTACGAGCAGTACTTC. The encoded protein is CASSLRGPYEQYF.

The rearrangement links TRBV5-1 to TRBJ1-1; unclear D gene. The germline V gene encodes CDR1 SGHRS and CDR2 YFSETQ. This CDR3 has 13 residues. V dropped 4 bases and J dropped 6 bases, with 13 bases sitting between them. CDR3 amino acids: CASSTLEAPEAFF. The CDR3 DNA reads TGCGCCAGCAGCACCCTAGAAGCCCCTGAAGCTTTCTTT.

This clone was counted a single time. The chain joins TRBV5-4 to TRBJ1-2, with 8 bases matching TRBD1. This CDR3 contains 14 residues. CDR1 and CDR2 (germline): SGHNT, YYREEE (reference sequence). V was pared by 4 bases and J by 5 bases, with 7 bases of the junction left unmatched. The CDR3 coding sequence is TGTGCCAGCAGCACCTGGACAGGGTTATATGGCTACACCTTC. Its translation is CASSTWTGLYGYTF.

The chain is built from TRBV6-1 and TRBJ2-1, with TRBD2 matching 12 bases. The V gene end was trimmed by 5 bases and the J gene end by 6 bases; junction bases not matched to a gene: 5. CDR3 length: 15 residues. Germline-derived CDR1 and CDR2 are MNHNS and SASEGT. This CDR3 is CASSLLAGGGNEQFF. The CDR3, as DNA: TGTGCCAGCAGTCTACTAGCGGGAGGAGGCAATGAGCAGTTCTTC.